The T cell receptor (beta chain) under discussion was sequenced for a study of molecular identifiers for immune sequencing clone quantification. Findings and limits, study-wide: Jurkat TCR RNA spiked in from one cell (amid some 1.1 million naive cells) was reportedly detectable.

CDR3 length: 11 residues. The germline CDR1 and CDR2 sequences are SEHNR and FQNEAQ (reference sequence). V was cut by 4 bases and J by 6 bases, with 6 bases left in between. Note on this clonotype: Its antigen is still unknown. A clone one base away is much larger, so this may be a read error.

MiXCR was run by TCRdb on the PCR reads, yielding one entry per CDR3 protein. The table shows some 580,000 distinct CDR3 sequences, with about 25% occurring only once. The sequencing input was naive CD8+ T cells from blood, with Jurkat cell RNA spiked in. This sample's subset: FACS-sorted CD8+CD4-CCR7+CD45RA+ naive T cells. The sequence was obtained from a human donor in good health. Some libraries in this study had Jurkat cell RNA spiked in. V is TRBV7-9 and J is TRBJ1-1; D unclear. The CDR3 protein is CASSWRSEAFF. CDR3 in DNA: TGTGCCAGCAGCTGGAGGTCTGAAGCTTTCTTT.